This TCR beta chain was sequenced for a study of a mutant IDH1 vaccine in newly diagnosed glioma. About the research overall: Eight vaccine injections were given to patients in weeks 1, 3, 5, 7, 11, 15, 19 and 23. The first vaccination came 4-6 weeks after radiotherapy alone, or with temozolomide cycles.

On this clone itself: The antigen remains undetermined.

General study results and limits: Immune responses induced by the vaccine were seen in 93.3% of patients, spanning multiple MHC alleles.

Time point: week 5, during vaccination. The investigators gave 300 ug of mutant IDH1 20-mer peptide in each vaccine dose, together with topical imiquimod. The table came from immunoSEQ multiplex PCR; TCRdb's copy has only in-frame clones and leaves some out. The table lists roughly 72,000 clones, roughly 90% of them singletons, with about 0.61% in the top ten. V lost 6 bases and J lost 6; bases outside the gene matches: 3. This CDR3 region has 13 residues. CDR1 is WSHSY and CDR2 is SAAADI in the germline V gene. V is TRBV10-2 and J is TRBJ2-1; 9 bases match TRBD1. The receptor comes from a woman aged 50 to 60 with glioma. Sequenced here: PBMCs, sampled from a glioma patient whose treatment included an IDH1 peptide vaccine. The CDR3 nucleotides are TGCGCCAGCAGACGACAGGGGGGCAATGAGCAGTTCTTC. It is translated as CASRRQGGNEQFF.